Listed below are T cell receptor beta chains from one sample, sequenced in a study of blood T cells in healthy people across ages. TCRdb re-derived calls from the 5' RACE reads in MiXCR, one entry per CDR3 protein. Found here are about 1.8 million distinct CDR3 sequences, around 48% of them singletons; the top ten hold more than 2%. Sequencing was done on a sample of blood. These receptors were obtained from a woman aged 40 to 50 in good health. The CDR3 runs from the conserved cysteine through the conserved F or W. Each record gives: J gene, CDR3 length, clone size, V gene, D gene, CDR3 protein, CDR3 DNA. The D gene is left open where the match is weak. Clone size appears in some rows only: once, few, many, or a class for an expanded clone.

J: TRBJ2-7
length: 15
size: .
V: TRBV4-3
D: TRBD1
CDR3: CASSTYRGGSYEQYF
DNA: TGCGCCAGCAGCACCTACAGGGGTGGGAGCTACGAGCAGTACTTC

J: TRBJ2-5
length: 17
size: few
V: TRBV20-1
D: TRBD2
CDR3: CSARDGTSGGAGETQYF
DNA: TGCAGTGCTAGAGATGGGACTAGCGGGGGGGCCGGAGAGACCCAGTACTTC

J: TRBJ2-7
length: 14
size: few
V: TRBV10-3
D: TRBD1
CDR3: CAISTRDRVDEQYF
DNA: TGTGCCATCAGCACCCGGGACAGGGTGGACGAGCAGTACTTC

J: TRBJ1-2
length: 13
size: .
V: TRBV4-3
D: .
CDR3: CASSQRRTDGYTF
DNA: TGCGCCAGCAGCCAAAGAAGGACCGATGGCTACACCTTC

J: TRBJ2-5
length: 19
size: .
V: TRBV20-1
D: .
CDR3: CSARDEEPDKYWYQETQYF
DNA: TGCAGTGCTAGAGACGAAGAGCCGGATAAGTATTGGTACCAAGAGACCCAGTACTTC

J: TRBJ1-2
length: 11
size: .
V: TRBV7-9
D: TRBD1
CDR3: CASWTGRGHTF
DNA: TGTGCCAGTTGGACAGGGCGGGGCCACACCTTC

J: TRBJ2-7
length: 14
size: few
V: TRBV5-1
D: .
CDR3: CASSLGPSNYEQYF
DNA: TGCGCCAGCAGCTTGGGGCCTTCGAACTACGAGCAGTACTTC

J: TRBJ1-2
length: 15
size: .
V: TRBV27
D: .
CDR3: CAGSAKPQRNYGYTF
DNA: TGTGCCGGCAGTGCCAAACCACAGCGAAACTATGGCTACACCTTC

J: TRBJ1-2
length: 11
size: .
V: TRBV29-1
D: .
CDR3: CSVEVQYGYTF
DNA: TGCAGCGTTGAAGTTCAGTATGGCTACACCTTC

J: TRBJ2-5
length: 18
size: .
V: TRBV7-2
D: TRBD2
CDR3: CASSVAPLAGGFQETQYF
DNA: TGTGCCAGCAGCGTAGCGCCACTAGCGGGGGGGTTTCAAGAGACCCAGTACTTC

J: TRBJ2-7
length: 15
size: .
V: TRBV20-1
D: TRBD2
CDR3: CSARSGTSKGLEQYF
DNA: TGCAGTGCCCGGTCCGGGACTAGCAAAGGGCTCGAGCAGTACTTC

J: TRBJ2-6
length: 17
size: .
V: TRBV4-3
D: .
CDR3: CASSQDGFASGANVLTF
DNA: TGCGCCAGCAGCCAAGACGGCTTTGCGTCTGGGGCCAACGTCCTGACTTTC

J: TRBJ1-6
length: 17
size: .
V: TRBV3-1
D: .
CDR3: CASSLLRDIGYNSPLHF
DNA: TGTGCCAGCAGCCTTCTCCGGGACATCGGATATAATTCACCCCTCCACTTT

J: TRBJ2-1
length: 11
size: .
V: TRBV28
D: .
CDR3: CASSTRGVQFF
DNA: TGTGCCAGCAGTACCAGGGGTGTGCAGTTCTTC

J: TRBJ2-5
length: 17
size: few
V: TRBV4-3
D: .
CDR3: CASSQDQKGAGEGTQYF
DNA: TGCGCCAGCAGCCAAGATCAAAAAGGAGCGGGTGAGGGGACCCAGTACTTC

J: TRBJ2-1
length: 13
size: .
V: TRBV20-1
D: TRBD2
CDR3: CSERGGPYNEQFF
DNA: TGCAGTGAGCGGGGGGGACCCTACAATGAGCAGTTCTTC

J: TRBJ1-6
length: 15
size: .
V: TRBV7-9
D: TRBD1
CDR3: CASSSAGTVNSPLHF
DNA: TGTGCCAGCAGCTCAGCCGGGACAGTTAATTCACCCCTCCACTTT

J: TRBJ2-1
length: 15
size: few
V: TRBV5-1
D: .
CDR3: CASSLTGESYNEQFF
DNA: TGCGCCAGCAGCCTAACAGGAGAAAGCTACAATGAGCAGTTCTTC

J: TRBJ2-3
length: 13
size: few
V: TRBV10-3
D: TRBD2
CDR3: CAISVGTSDSQYF
DNA: TGTGCCATCAGTGTGGGAACTAGCGACTCGCAGTATTTT

J: TRBJ2-2
length: 15
size: .
V: TRBV7-2
D: .
CDR3: CASSLGWVNTGELFF
DNA: TGTGCCAGCAGCTTAGGTTGGGTCAACACCGGGGAGCTGTTTTTT

J: TRBJ2-3
length: 15
size: .
V: TRBV28
D: .
CDR3: CASAGYEGGPDTQYF
DNA: TGTGCCAGCGCAGGATACGAGGGAGGACCAGATACGCAGTATTTT

J: TRBJ2-1
length: 16
size: .
V: TRBV7-9
D: TRBD2
CDR3: CASSLHERGGGNEQFF
DNA: TGTGCCAGCAGCTTACACGAGCGGGGGGGTGGTAATGAGCAGTTCTTC

J: TRBJ2-5
length: 15
size: .
V: TRBV5-6
D: .
CDR3: CASSPGIGYQETQYF
DNA: TGTGCCAGCAGCCCCGGCATCGGGTACCAAGAGACCCAGTACTTC

J: TRBJ1-2
length: 14
size: .
V: TRBV20-1
D: .
CDR3: CSAQGLQVDYGYTF
DNA: TGCAGTGCTCAGGGGCTACAGGTAGACTATGGCTACACCTTC

J: TRBJ2-3
length: 15
size: few
V: TRBV7-2
D: TRBD2
CDR3: CASSPKRGGTDTQYF
DNA: TGTGCCAGCAGCCCTAAGCGGGGGGGCACAGATACGCAGTATTTT

J: TRBJ1-5
length: 14
size: .
V: TRBV6-5
D: .
CDR3: CASSTVGASQPQHF
DNA: TGTGCCAGCAGCACGGTGGGGGCAAGTCAGCCCCAGCATTTT

J: TRBJ2-5
length: 16
size: .
V: TRBV5-1
D: .
CDR3: CASSFMGARYQETQYF
DNA: TGCGCCAGCAGCTTTATGGGGGCGAGGTACCAAGAGACCCAGTACTTC

J: TRBJ2-3
length: 16
size: few
V: TRBV12-5
D: .
CDR3: CASGFKTDSSTDTQYF
DNA: TGTGCTAGTGGTTTCAAGACAGACTCTAGCACAGATACGCAGTATTTT

J: TRBJ2-5
length: 15
size: .
V: TRBV7-2
D: TRBD1
CDR3: CASRALQGLGETQYF
DNA: TGTGCCAGCAGGGCTTTACAGGGGCTCGGAGAGACCCAGTACTTC